Detailed here is one TCR beta chain. This clonotype was detected a few times. Its antigen remains unidentified. Base qualities were left out, and no much larger clone turns up one base away. The roughly 42 donors, aged 6 to 90 years, were systemically healthy Caucasian individuals from Russia. Each donor gave approximately 9.3 milliliters of peripheral blood, collected into EDTA-treated Vacutainer tubes. Ficoll-Paque density-gradient centrifugation was used to isolate PBMCs, with at least 7 million obtained per sample. Total RNA was extracted from PBMCs with Trizol reagent, with at least 6 micrograms obtained per sample. The percentages of naive CD45RAhigh/CD27high T cells were determined by flow cytometry on a PBMC aliquot from every donor. The record originates from a study of blood T cells in healthy people across ages (dated by TCRdb to between 2014 and 2016). At the level of the whole study: In model experiments, template switching captured about one uniquely barcoded TCR beta cDNA molecule for every two T cells. Using deep sequencing normalized with unique cDNA molecular identifiers, the study measured how TCR beta repertoire diversity changes with age. The donors were divided into four age groups: young (average around 15 years), middle-aged (roughly 42), aged (62) and long-lived (around 80). Donors of different ages were randomly distributed across sequencing lanes to avoid experimental bias. The study analyzed two additional independent replicas of 1 million unique cDNA reads from the same blood draw for two donors, one aged 18 to 30 and one aged 80 or older.

Library prep was done by 5' RACE. The instrument was an Illumina HiSeq 2500. The second PCR ran for roughly 7 to 12 cycles and used a J-beta primer mix along with a sample-barcoded 5' primer. Each TCR beta cDNA molecule received a unique molecular identifier from a template-switch 5' adaptor carrying 12 random nucleotides. At least 3 million CDR3-containing paired-end reads were obtained from each sample. First-strand cDNA synthesis was performed from all RNA using the Mint cDNA synthesis kit, with priming by a TRBC-specific oligonucleotide. All cDNA was treated with uracil-DNA glycosylase and then went through a first 18-cycle PCR with the universal primers M1SS and BC2_uni_R. The authors processed their data as follows. For normalization, 1 million high-quality reads were randomly selected from each sample, with every read carrying a distinct molecular identifier. Instead of being binned into consensus sequences, reads that shared molecular identifiers were thrown out. CDR3 identification, clonotype clustering and error correction used MiTCR with a Q25 quality threshold and the strictest error-elimination algorithm. A nonparametric unseen species model with Euler transformation was used to estimate lower-bound total TCR beta diversity. TCRdb itself trimmed the public reads at Q25 with fastp, ran MiXCR and retained productive beta chains. Each entry merges the rows of one CDR3 protein and shows their most common DNA and genes. These V and J calls originate from TCRdb's pipeline instead of the authors' own analysis. This sample lists about 670,000 distinct CDR3 sequences; less than 45% were detected once. Of the sample, 25% to 35% falls within the top ten clones.

Broad study findings and their caveats: Since profiling was done on bulk unsorted PBMCs, naive and antigen-experienced compartments could not be conclusively compared. Donor CMV infection status was unknown, potentially confounding age-related changes in expanded clonotypes. Observed TCR beta diversity per million T cells fell roughly linearly with age, and a significant reduction was already apparent by age roughly 40. Estimates of total diversity from one million sequenced T cells were regarded as lower bounds and underestimates. Compared with the aged group, more naive CD4+ T cells, fewer expanded clones and increased TCR diversity were shown by the long-lived group, suggesting age selection. There was a strong correlation between observed TCR beta diversity and the percentage of naive T cells measured by flow cytometry.

Inclusive of the bounding cysteine and phenylalanine, the CDR3 is 14 residues long. Here the CDR3 DNA is all that survives: 42 bases in frame from base 1. Trimming costs V 5 bases and J 7 bases, and their ends lie 16 bases apart. CDR1 SGHNT and CDR2 YENEEA are derived from the germline V gene. Sequencing input: blood. This TCR was recovered from an elderly man in good health. The chain is assembled from TRBV11-3 and TRBJ2-3; TRBD1 might be the D gene, on 6 matching bases. DNA sequence: TGTGCCAGCAGCCAAGGGGGAATTGGGAATACGCAGTATTTT. This codes for CASSQGGIGNTQYF.